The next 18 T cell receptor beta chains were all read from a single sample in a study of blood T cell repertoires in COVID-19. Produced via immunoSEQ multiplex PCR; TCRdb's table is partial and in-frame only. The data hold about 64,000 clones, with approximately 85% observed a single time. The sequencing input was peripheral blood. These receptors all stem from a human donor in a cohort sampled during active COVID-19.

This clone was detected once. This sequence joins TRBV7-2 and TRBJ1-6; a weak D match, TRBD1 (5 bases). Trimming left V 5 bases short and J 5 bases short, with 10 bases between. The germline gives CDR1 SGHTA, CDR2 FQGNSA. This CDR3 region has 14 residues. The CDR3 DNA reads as TGTGCCAGCAGCCCGGGGGGGAATAATTCACCCCTCCACTTT. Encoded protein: CASSPGGNNSPLHF.

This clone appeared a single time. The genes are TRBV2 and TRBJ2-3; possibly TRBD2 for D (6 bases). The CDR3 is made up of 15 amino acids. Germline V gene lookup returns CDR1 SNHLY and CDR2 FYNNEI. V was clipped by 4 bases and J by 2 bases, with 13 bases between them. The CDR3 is CASSAAGFITDTQYF. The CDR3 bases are TGTGCCAGCAGTGCAGCGGGCTTCATCACAGATACGCAGTATTTT.

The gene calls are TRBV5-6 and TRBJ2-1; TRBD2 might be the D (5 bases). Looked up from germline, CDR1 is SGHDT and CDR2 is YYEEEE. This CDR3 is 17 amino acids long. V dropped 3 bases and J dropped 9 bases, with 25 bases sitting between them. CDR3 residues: CASSSDWRTSPGFEQFF. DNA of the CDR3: TGTGCCAGCAGCTCTGATTGGAGGACCAGCCCGGGGTTTGAGCAGTTCTTC.

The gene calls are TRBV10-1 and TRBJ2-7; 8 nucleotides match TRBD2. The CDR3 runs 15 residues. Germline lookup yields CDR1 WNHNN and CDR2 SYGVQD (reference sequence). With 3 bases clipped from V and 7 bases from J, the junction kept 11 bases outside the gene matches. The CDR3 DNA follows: TGCGCCAGCAGTGAAAGACAGCGGGGGTGTAGGGAGCAGTACGTC. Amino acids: CASSERQRGCREQYV.

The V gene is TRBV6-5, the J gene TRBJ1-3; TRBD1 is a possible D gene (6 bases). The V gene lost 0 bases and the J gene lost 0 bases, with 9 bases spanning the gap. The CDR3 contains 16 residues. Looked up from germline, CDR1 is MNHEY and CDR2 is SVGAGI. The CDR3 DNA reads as TGTGCCAGCAGTTACTCCTGGGGGCTCTCTGGAAACACCATATATTTT. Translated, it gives CASSYSWGLSGNTIYF.

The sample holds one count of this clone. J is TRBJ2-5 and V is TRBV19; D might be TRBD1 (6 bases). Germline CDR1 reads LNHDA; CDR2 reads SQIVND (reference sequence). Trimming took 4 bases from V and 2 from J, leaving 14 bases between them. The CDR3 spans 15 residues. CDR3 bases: TGTGCCAGTAGTACTCAGGGGTTGTGGCAAGAGACCCAGTACTTC. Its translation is CASSTQGLWQETQYF.

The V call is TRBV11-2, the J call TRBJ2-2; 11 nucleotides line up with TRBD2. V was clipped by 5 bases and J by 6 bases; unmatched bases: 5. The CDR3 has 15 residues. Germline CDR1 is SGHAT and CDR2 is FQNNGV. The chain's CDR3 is CASSQMTSGAGELFF. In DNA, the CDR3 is TGTGCCAGCAGCCAAATGACTAGCGGGGCCGGGGAGCTGTTTTTT. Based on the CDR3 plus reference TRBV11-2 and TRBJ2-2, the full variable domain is EAGVAQSPRYKIIEKRQSVAFWCNPISGHATLYWYQQILGQGPKLLIQFQNNGVVDDSQLPKDRFSAERLKGVDSTLKIQPAKLEDSAVYLCASSQMTSGAGELFFGEGSRLTVL.

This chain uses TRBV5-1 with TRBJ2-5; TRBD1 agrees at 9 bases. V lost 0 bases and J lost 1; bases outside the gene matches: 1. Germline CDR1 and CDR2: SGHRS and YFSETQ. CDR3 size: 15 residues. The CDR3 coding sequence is TGCGCCAGCAGCTTGGGGACAGGGGCCCAAGAGACCCAGTACTTC. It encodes CASSLGTGAQETQYF.

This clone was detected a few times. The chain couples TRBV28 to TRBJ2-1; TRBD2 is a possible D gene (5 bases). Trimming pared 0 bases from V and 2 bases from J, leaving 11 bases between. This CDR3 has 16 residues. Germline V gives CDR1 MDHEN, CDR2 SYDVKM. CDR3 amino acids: CASSLWSGAAYNEQFF. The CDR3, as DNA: TGTGCCAGCAGTTTATGGAGCGGAGCTGCCTACAATGAGCAGTTCTTC.

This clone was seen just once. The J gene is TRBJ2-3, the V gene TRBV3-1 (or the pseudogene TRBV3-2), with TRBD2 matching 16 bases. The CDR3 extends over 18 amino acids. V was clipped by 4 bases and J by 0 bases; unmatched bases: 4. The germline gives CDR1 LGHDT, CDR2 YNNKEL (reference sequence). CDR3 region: CASSRGTSGGASTDTQYF. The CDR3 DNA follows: TGTGCCAGCAGCCGCGGGACTAGCGGGGGGGCGAGCACAGATACGCAGTATTTT.

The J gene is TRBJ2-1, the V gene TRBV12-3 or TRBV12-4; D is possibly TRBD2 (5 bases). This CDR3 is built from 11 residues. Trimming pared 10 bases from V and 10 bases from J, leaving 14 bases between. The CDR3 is CAIQIGGEQFF. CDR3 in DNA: TGTGCCATACAAATCGGCGGGGAGCAGTTCTTC.

CDR3 sequence reads: CASSLGGWNTEAFF. CDR3 sequence (DNA): TGTGCCAGCAGTTTAGGGGGCTGGAACACTGAAGCTTTCTTT. The genes are TRBV5-4 and TRBJ1-1; 7 bases fit TRBD1. The CDR3 spans 14 residues. The trim removed 5 bases at V and 1 base at J, leaving 5 bases unmatched. The V gene's germline CDR1 is SGHNT and CDR2 YYREEE (reference sequence).

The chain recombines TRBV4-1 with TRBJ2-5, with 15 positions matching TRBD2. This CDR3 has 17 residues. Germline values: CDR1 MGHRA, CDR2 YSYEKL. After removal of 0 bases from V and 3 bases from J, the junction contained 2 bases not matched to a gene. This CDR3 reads CASSQDRTSGGEETQYF. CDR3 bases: TGCGCCAGCAGCCAAGATAGGACTAGCGGGGGGGAAGAGACCCAGTACTTC.

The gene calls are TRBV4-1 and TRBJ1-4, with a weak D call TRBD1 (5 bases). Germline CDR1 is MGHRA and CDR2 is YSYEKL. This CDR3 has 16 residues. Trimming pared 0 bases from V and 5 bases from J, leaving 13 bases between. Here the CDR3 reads CASSQDSGGENEKLFF. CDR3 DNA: TGCGCCAGCAGCCAAGATTCGGGGGGGGAGAATGAAAAACTGTTTTTT.

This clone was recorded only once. CDR3 coding DNA: TGTGCCAGCAGCTCCCCGGGACAGACGGGCGAGCAGTACTTC. Translated: CASSSPGQTGEQYF. The chain recombines TRBV5-4 with TRBJ2-7; 7 bases map to TRBD1. Germline CDR1 is SGHNT and CDR2 is YYREEE (reference sequence). Losses at the gene ends were 3 bases for V and 6 bases for J; bases not matched to a gene: 9. The CDR3 extends over 14 amino acids.

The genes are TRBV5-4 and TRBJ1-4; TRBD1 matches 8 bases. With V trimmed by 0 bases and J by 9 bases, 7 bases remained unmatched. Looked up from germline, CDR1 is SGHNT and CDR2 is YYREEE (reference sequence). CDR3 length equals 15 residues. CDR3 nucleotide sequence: TGTGCCAGCAGCTTGGCCGACGGACAGGGAAAAAAACTGTTTTTT. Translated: CASSLADGQGKKLFF.

The CDR3 region is CASSPRGSTYNEQFF. The CDR3 DNA is TGTGCCAGCAGTCCCCGGGGGTCCACCTACAATGAGCAGTTCTTC. This chain connects TRBV6-2 or TRBV6-3 to TRBJ2-1; tentatively, D is TRBD2 (6 bases). Trimming shortened V by 5 bases and J by 2 bases, and 13 bases separated the two germline ends. The CDR3 contains 15 residues. The germline V gene has CDR1 MNHEY and CDR2 SVGEGT.

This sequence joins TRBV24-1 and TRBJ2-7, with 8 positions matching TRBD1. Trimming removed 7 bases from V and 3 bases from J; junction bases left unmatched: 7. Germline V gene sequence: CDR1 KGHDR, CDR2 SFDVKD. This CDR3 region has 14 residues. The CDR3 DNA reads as TGTGCCACCAGCCGCGACAGGGGTTACTACGAGCAGTACGTC. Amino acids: CATSRDRGYYEQYV.